The 24 T cell receptor beta chains reported below all come from one sample, sequenced in a study of T cell clones after liver transplantation. Data came from immunoSEQ multiplex PCR; TCRdb stores just in-frame clones and leaves some out. Of under 55,000 clones listed, 80% to 90% are singletons. Sequencing used CD8+ T cells from blood, obtained 12 months after liver transplant. The receptors originated from a human patient who received a liver transplant. The graft donor may account for some of the T cells.

The chain recombines TRBV4-1 with TRBJ2-1; 7 bases are a match to TRBD2. CDR1 and CDR2 (germline): MGHRA, YSYEKL. CDR3 size: 14 residues. Unmatched junction bases numbered 8, after V lost 3 bases and J lost 9 bases. The CDR3 sequence is CASSQALAAIEQFF. CDR3 DNA sequence: TGCGCCAGCAGCCAGGCTCTAGCGGCTATTGAGCAGTTCTTC.

The gene calls are TRBV23-1 and TRBJ2-7, with D perhaps given as TRBD1 or TRBD2 (5 bases each). TRBV23-1 is an ORF for which the function is uncertain. V lost 0 bases and J lost 6, with 15 bases in between. The CDR3 extends over 15 amino acids. Written as DNA, the CDR3 is TGCGCCAGCAGTCAATCGAAATGGGGGTGGTGCGAGCAGTACTTC. Encoded protein: CASSQSKWGWCEQYF.

The chain uses TRBV7-6 and TRBJ2-7, with 7 nucleotides matching TRBD2. CDR3 length equals 14 residues. The germline V gene encodes CDR1 SGHVS and CDR2 FNYEAQ. Unmatched junction bases numbered 3, after V lost 1 base and J lost 3 bases. The CDR3 DNA reads as TGTGCCAGCAGCTTAGTTGGGGAGGGCTACGAGCAGTACTTC. Translating it yields CASSLVGEGYEQYF.

The chain is built from TRBV9 and TRBJ2-1; D is uncertain. The V end was cut by 3 bases, the J end by 0 bases, with 10 bases between. Germline V gene lookup returns CDR1 SGDLS and CDR2 YYNGEE. The CDR3 is made up of 15 amino acids. The CDR3 nucleotides are TGTGCCAGCAGCGCGGACCCTAGCTCCTACAATGAGCAGTTCTTC. Its protein product is CASSADPSSYNEQFF.

Worth noting for this clone: This specimen includes other DNA sequences encoding the same CDR3. This rearrangement joins TRBV27 to TRBJ2-7, with a weak D call TRBD2 (5 bases). The CDR3 runs to 13 residues. Germline loops: CDR1 MNHEY, CDR2 SMNVEV (reference sequence). V shed 6 bases and J shed 2 bases, with 11 bases lying between them. CDR3 nucleotides: TGTGCCAGCAGACCCTCCGGGACCTACGAGCAGTACTTC. It translates to CASRPSGTYEQYF.

This clone was seen only once. The chain recombines TRBV14 with TRBJ2-7; no clear D. The CDR3 is made up of 12 amino acids. The germline gives CDR1 SGHDN, CDR2 FVKESK. V was clipped by 5 bases and J by 3 bases, with 8 bases between them. CDR3 amino acids: CASSYGSYEQYF. CDR3 bases: TGTGCCAGCAGCTACGGTAGCTACGAGCAGTACTTC.

The genes are TRBV7-9 and TRBJ2-1; unclear D gene. CDR3 length: 14 amino acids. V was clipped by 1 base and J by 5 bases, with 9 bases between them. Germline-derived CDR1 and CDR2 are SEHNR and FQNEAQ (reference sequence). The CDR3 DNA reads TGTGCCAGCAGCTTAGAAGGGTTTCACAATGAGCAGTTCTTC. Translation: CASSLEGFHNEQFF.

The rearrangement links TRBV28 to TRBJ2-7; D unclear. CDR1 and CDR2 (germline): MDHEN, SYDVKM. Trimming cost V 1 base and J 2 bases, with 9 bases left between them. The CDR3 has 14 residues. The CDR3 loop is CASSLSSAPYEQYF. The DNA for the CDR3 is TGTGCCAGCAGTTTATCGTCAGCCCCCTACGAGCAGTACTTC.

The genes are TRBV28 and TRBJ1-1, with a tentative D call TRBD1 (6 bases). Germline V lookup: CDR1 MDHEN, CDR2 SYDVKM. V gave up 2 bases and J gave up 10 bases, with 14 bases separating them. CDR3 length: 13 amino acids. The CDR3 here is CASSLRGALIAFF. Written as DNA, the CDR3 is TGTGCCAGCAGTTTACGGGGGGCCCTTATAGCTTTCTTT.

The genes are TRBV19 and TRBJ2-7; maybe TRBD2 (5 bases). Trimming left V 5 bases short and J 2 bases short, with 13 bases between. The CDR3 is 14 amino acids. Per germline, CDR1 LNHDA and CDR2 SQIVND (reference sequence). CDR3 sequence: CASSPRALTYEQYF. The CDR3 DNA sequence: TGTGCCAGTAGTCCGCGGGCGTTGACCTACGAGCAGTACTTC.

This chain links TRBV23-1 with TRBJ1-5, with TRBD1 as a possible D gene (6 bases). TRBV23-1 is an ORF for which the function is uncertain. Trimming left V 6 bases short and J 5 bases short, with 26 bases between. This CDR3 has 18 amino acids. CDR3 nucleotides: TGCGCCAGCAGGAACCCTCAACTCAATGACAGGAAGGATCAGCCCCAGCATTTT. Amino acid sequence: CASRNPQLNDRKDQPQHF.

J is TRBJ2-7 and V is TRBV6-5, with 7 bases matching TRBD2. The CDR3 is made up of 12 amino acids. V shed 4 bases and J 5 bases; nucleotides not matched to a gene: 2. CDR1 and CDR2 from the germline V gene are MNHEY and SVGAGI. The CDR3 here is CASSFSGHEQYF. The CDR3 bases are TGTGCCAGCAGTTTTAGCGGGCACGAGCAGTACTTC.

V gene TRBV7-2 combines with J gene TRBJ1-5, with 8 bases identical to TRBD1. The V gene end was trimmed by 3 bases and the J gene end by 0 bases; junction bases not matched to a gene: 4. The CDR3 totals 16 residues. From germline, CDR1 is SGHTA and CDR2 FQGNSA. CDR3 sequence: CASSFTGGDSNQPQHF. The CDR3 DNA reads as TGTGCCAGCAGCTTTACAGGGGGAGATAGCAATCAGCCCCAGCATTTT. Filled out from reference TRBV7-2 and TRBJ1-5, the complete variable domain reads GAGVSQSPSNKVTEKGKDVELRCDPISGHTALYWYRQSLGQGLEFLIYFQGNSAPDKSGLPSDRFSAERTGGSVSTLTIQRTQQEDSAVYLCASSFTGGDSNQPQHFGDGTRLSIL.

This chain uses TRBV28 with TRBJ2-7; D is possibly TRBD1 (5 bases). Deletions cut 3 bases from V and 4 bases from J, with 16 bases between. Germline V gene data show CDR1 as MDHEN and CDR2 as SYDVKM. The CDR3 is 15 residues long. CDR3 in amino acids: CASSFRVQAGYEQYF. In DNA form, the CDR3 reads TGTGCCAGCAGTTTTAGGGTTCAGGCAGGGTACGAGCAGTACTTC.

The chain uses TRBV4-3 and TRBJ2-1; TRBD1 might be the D (5 bases). This CDR3 spans 15 amino acids. CDR1 and CDR2 (germline): LGHNA, YSLEER. The V end was cut by 3 bases, the J end by 0 bases, with 9 bases between. CDR3 DNA sequence: TGCGCCAGCAGCCAGGGTACAGGCTCCTACAATGAGCAGTTCTTC. This gives the protein CASSQGTGSYNEQFF.

This clone was seen a single time. The chain combines TRBV4-1 with TRBJ2-5, with TRBD2 identical over 9 bases. The junction had 6 bases not matched to a gene; V was cut back by 4 bases and J by 3 bases. The CDR3 loop spans 15 amino acids. Germline CDR1 and CDR2: MGHRA and YSYEKL. This CDR3 reads CASSRPTSGEETQYF. DNA for the CDR3: TGCGCCAGCAGCCGCCCGACTAGCGGAGAAGAGACCCAGTACTTC.

The gene calls are TRBV27 and TRBJ1-1; TRBD1 aligns across 8 bases. The length of the CDR3 is 13 residues. CDR1 MNHEY and CDR2 SMNVEV come from the germline V gene (reference sequence). Trimming took 6 bases from V and 6 from J; bases not matched to a gene: 6. The CDR3 DNA reads as TGTGCCAGCAGCCCGGACAGGGACCCTGAAGCTTTCTTT. Amino acids: CASSPDRDPEAFF.

The chain employs TRBV5-1 and TRBJ1-2; D not certain. This CDR3 is 14 amino acids long. The V gene lost 0 bases and the J gene lost 1 base, with 7 bases spanning the gap. CDR1 and CDR2 from the germline V gene are SGHRS and YFSETQ. CDR3 DNA sequence: TGCGCCAGCAGCTTGGCCCCAGTTAACTATGGCTACACCTTC. It translates to CASSLAPVNYGYTF.

J is TRBJ1-5 and V is TRBV7-2; D unclear. CDR1 and CDR2 (germline): SGHTA, FQGNSA. V lost 5 bases and J 0 bases, leaving 11 bases between the germline ends. The CDR3 extends over 15 amino acids. CDR3: CASSPAGYSNQPQHF. The CDR3 DNA follows: TGTGCCAGCAGCCCCGCGGGGTATAGCAATCAGCCCCAGCATTTT.

The rearrangement joins TRBV7-9 to TRBJ2-4; TRBD1 might be the D (5 bases). CDR3 size: 15 residues. Trimming took off 3 bases at V and 9 bases at J, with 18 bases between the two ends. Per germline, CDR1 SEHNR and CDR2 FQNEAQ (reference sequence). Written as DNA, the CDR3 is TGTGCCAGCAGCTTGGGGCCCTCTGGCAGTAGCATTCAGTACTTC. Translating it yields CASSLGPSGSSIQYF.

The chain has TRBV6-1 and TRBJ2-7, with 7 bases identical to TRBD2. V was pared by 7 bases and J by 2 bases, with 8 bases of the junction left unmatched. CDR1 and CDR2 from the germline V gene are MNHNS and SASEGT. This CDR3 contains 14 residues. CDR3 protein: CASTVGLGTYEQYF. Here the CDR3 DNA reads TGTGCCAGCACCGTCGGACTAGGGACCTACGAGCAGTACTTC.

The V gene is TRBV2, the J gene TRBJ1-1; D is possibly TRBD1 (5 bases). V was clipped by 6 bases and J by 6 bases, with 17 bases between them. Germline CDR1 SNHLY, CDR2 FYNNEI. CDR3 size: 14 residues. The CDR3 region is CASRAPGRVAEAFF. The CDR3 DNA is TGTGCCAGCAGGGCCCCCGGCAGGGTGGCTGAAGCTTTCTTT.

The V call is TRBV19, the J call TRBJ1-1; possible D gene TRBD1, 6 bases. V was trimmed by 4 bases and J by 5 bases, leaving 11 bases between them. CDR1 is LNHDA, CDR2 SQIVND, per germline (reference sequence). This CDR3 has 13 amino acids. The CDR3 region has the DNA TGTGCCAGTAGTAAATGGGGGGCAACTGAAGCTTTCTTT. Protein sequence: CASSKWGATEAFF.

The V call is TRBV28, the J call TRBJ1-3, with TRBD1 as a possible D gene (5 bases). The CDR3 is 18 residues long. CDR1 and CDR2 (germline): MDHEN, SYDVKM. The V gene lost 3 bases and the J gene lost 0 bases, with 18 bases spanning the gap. CDR3 region: CASSLRVSGGGSGNTIYF. DNA for the CDR3: TGTGCCAGCAGTTTGCGCGTTAGTGGCGGGGGCTCTGGAAACACCATATATTTT.